Below are 14 T cell receptor beta chains sequenced from a single sample in a study of OX40 agonist ivuxolimab in advanced cancers. Sequenced by immunoSEQ multiplex PCR; TCRdb stores in-frame clones only, minus some. The sample shows 65,000 to 95,000 clones, roughly 91% of them seen only once. The specimen was CD4+ or CD8+ T cells sorted from blood, collected in a trial of the OX40 agonist ivuxolimab. The receptors originated from an adult with an advanced solid tumor such as melanoma, head and neck, liver or kidney cancer.

J is TRBJ2-2 and V is TRBV19, with 11 nucleotides matching TRBD2. Germline values: CDR1 LNHDA, CDR2 SQIVND (reference sequence). This CDR3 has 16 residues. V lost 6 bases, J lost 9 bases, and 12 bases stayed unmatched. The CDR3 DNA is TGTGCCAGTAGCCCTGGGGTAGCGGGAGGGCCGCGGGAGCTGTTTTTT. Translated, it gives CASSPGVAGGPRELFF.

The CDR3 sequence: CASSVDGTGELFF. DNA of the CDR3: TGTGCCAGCAGCGTAGACGGCACCGGGGAGCTGTTTTTT. V gene TRBV9 combines with J gene TRBJ2-2; D unclear. Trimming removed 0 bases from V and 4 bases from J, with 4 bases in between. This CDR3 contains 13 residues. Germline V gene lookup returns CDR1 SGDLS and CDR2 YYNGEE.

The chain recombines TRBV27 with TRBJ2-5, with TRBD2 as a possible D gene (6 bases). The germline V gene encodes CDR1 MNHEY and CDR2 SMNVEV (reference sequence). CDR3 length equals 15 residues. V gave up 8 bases and J gave up 5 bases, with 21 bases separating them. The CDR3 sequence is CASRRGDWVAETQYF. The CDR3 DNA reads TGTGCCAGCCGTCGCGGGGATTGGGTAGCGGAGACCCAGTACTTC.

The chain has TRBV20-1 and TRBJ2-3; D is uncertain. V shed 5 bases and J shed 6 bases, with 6 bases lying between them. Per the germline V gene, CDR1 is DFQATT and CDR2 is SNEGSKA (reference sequence). The CDR3 is made up of 10 amino acids. The CDR3 DNA follows: TGCAGTGCTGTGTTGGATACGCAGTATTTT. The encoded protein is CSAVLDTQYF.

Written as DNA, the CDR3 is TGTGCCAGCACGATCCAGACAGGGAACTATGGCTACACCTTC. Translating it yields CASTIQTGNYGYTF. This chain links TRBV28 with TRBJ1-2; 7 nucleotides match TRBD1. The CDR3 spans 14 residues. The V segment lost 7 bases and the J segment 2 bases; nucleotides outside the gene matches: 7. Germline values: CDR1 MDHEN, CDR2 SYDVKM.

The J gene is TRBJ2-1, the V gene TRBV2; 12 bases map to TRBD2. Germline values: CDR1 SNHLY, CDR2 FYNNEI. V lost 8 bases to trimming and J lost 4 bases; unmatched junction nucleotides: 3. This CDR3 comprises 14 residues. The CDR3 bases are TGTGCCAGCGATACTAGCGGGGGGTACAATGAGCAGTTCTTC. It encodes CASDTSGGYNEQFF.

The chain couples TRBV11-2 to TRBJ2-5; possibly TRBD1 or TRBD2 for D (5 bases each). CDR3 length: 13 residues. V lost 6 bases and J lost 7, with 15 bases in between. Germline assignment: CDR1 SGHAT and CDR2 FQNNGV. The chain's CDR3 is CASSRTRDGTQYF. Written as DNA, the CDR3 is TGTGCCAGCAGTCGAACCAGGGACGGGACCCAGTACTTC.

V gene TRBV5-5 combines with J gene TRBJ1-5; no firm D call. CDR1 and CDR2 (germline): SGHKS, YYEKEE (reference sequence). V was trimmed by 3 bases and J by 4 bases, leaving 8 bases between them. This CDR3 contains 13 residues. CDR3 DNA sequence: TGTGCCAGCAGCTCTCAGGTAAATCAGCCCCAGCATTTT. Encoded protein: CASSSQVNQPQHF.

V is TRBV29-1 and J is TRBJ2-7, with TRBD1 matching over 9 bases. The germline V gene encodes CDR1 SQVTM and CDR2 ANQGSEA. J lost 5 bases, V lost 3 bases, and 2 bases had no gene match. The length of the CDR3 is 12 residues. As DNA, the CDR3 is TGCAGCGTTGATGGGGACAGGGACGAGCAGTACTTC. Translating gives CSVDGDRDEQYF.

This chain uses TRBV4-1 with TRBJ2-3, with D possibly matching TRBD2 (6 bases). The V gene lost 0 bases and the J gene lost 7 bases, with 14 bases spanning the gap. CDR3 size: 15 residues. In germline, CDR1 is MGHRA, CDR2 YSYEKL. CDR3 region: CASSQDSTSSNTQYF. The DNA for the CDR3 is TGCGCCAGCAGCCAAGATAGTACTAGCTCGAATACGCAGTATTTT.

V and J are TRBV7-9 and TRBJ1-2, with 9 bases identical to TRBD1. This CDR3 has 15 amino acids. V shed 3 bases, J shed 5 bases, and the junction held 7 bases outside the gene matches. The germline gives CDR1 SEHNR, CDR2 FQNEAQ (reference sequence). Written as DNA, the CDR3 is TGTGCCAGCAGCTTGCCGGACAGGGGTTTGTATGGCTACACCTTC. Translated, it gives CASSLPDRGLYGYTF.

The chain joins TRBV7-2 to TRBJ2-7; 9 nucleotides agree with TRBD1. This CDR3 is 18 amino acids long. Germline CDR1 SGHTA, CDR2 FQGNSA. J gave up 3 bases and V 2 bases, and 14 bases lay outside the gene matches. The CDR3 bases are TGTGCCAGCAGCTTATTAGGATTAGGAACAGGGGGCTTCTACGAGCAGTACTTC. Amino acid sequence: CASSLLGLGTGGFYEQYF.

The V gene is TRBV7-2, the J gene TRBJ2-2, with D perhaps TRBD1 (5 bases). CDR3 length: 15 residues. V was trimmed by 5 bases and J by 6 bases, leaving 16 bases between them. The germline gives CDR1 SGHTA, CDR2 FQGNSA. CDR3 in DNA: TGTGCCAGCAGCCTGTGGACAATGGGCCCCGGGGAGCTGTTTTTT. It encodes CASSLWTMGPGELFF.

The genes are TRBV6-1 and TRBJ2-7; no clear D gene. The germline V gene encodes CDR1 MNHNS and CDR2 SASEGT. The CDR3 has 11 amino acids. Trimming took off 4 bases at V and 3 bases at J, with 4 bases between the two ends. The CDR3, as DNA: TGTGCCAGCAGTGCCGTCTACGAGCAGTACTTC. It is translated as CASSAVYEQYF.